This T cell receptor beta chain was captured by sequencing in a study of human T cells and chemical hapten exposure. The CDR3 contains 12 residues. Broader study findings: Alopecia affecting every donor means their immune response may not match healthy people's.

Original data processing: From about 22,000 to 700,000 TCRs were found per sample, with a median of about 96,000. In TCRdb, the RACE reads were re-called with MiXCR into one record per CDR3 protein. Clone size and V and J calls follow TCRdb, not the original study. The top ten clones hold 4.6% of a sample with some 74,000 distinct CDR3 sequences, around 15% of them seen once. Time point noted: pre-sensitization, week 0. Stated treatment: therapeutic diphenylcyclopropenone sensitization with weekly scalp DPC. This clonotype came up a few times. Its antigen is still unknown. The sequences come from whole blood, collected in connection with sensitization to the hapten diphenylcyclopropenone (DPC). The chain employs TRBV21-1 and TRBJ1-2. TRBV21-1 is annotated as a pseudogene. The TCR was taken from a woman in her 50s with alopecia areata. Some clones in this sample may be carry-over from other donors' samples. As DNA, the CDR3 is TGTGCCAGCCCTACAGATGACTATGGCTACACCTTC. Protein: CASPTDDYGYTF.